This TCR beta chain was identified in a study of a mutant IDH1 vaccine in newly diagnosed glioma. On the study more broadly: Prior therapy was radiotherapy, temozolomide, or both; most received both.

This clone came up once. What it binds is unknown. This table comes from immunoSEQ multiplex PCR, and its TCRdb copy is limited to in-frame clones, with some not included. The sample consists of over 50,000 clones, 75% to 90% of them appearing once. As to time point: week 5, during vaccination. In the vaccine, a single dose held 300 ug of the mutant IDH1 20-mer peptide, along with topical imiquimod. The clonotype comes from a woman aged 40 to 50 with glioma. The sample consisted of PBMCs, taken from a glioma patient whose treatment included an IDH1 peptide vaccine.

CDR3 sequence (DNA): TGCGCCAGCAGCTTGATGGGGACAGGCAAGAATTCACCCCTCCACTTT. Translating gives CASSLMGTGKNSPLHF. The genes are TRBV5-1 and TRBJ1-6; 8 bases are a match to TRBD1. The CDR3 consists of 16 residues. The germline V gene encodes CDR1 SGHRS and CDR2 YFSETQ. V lost 1 base to trimming and J lost 7 bases; unmatched junction nucleotides: 7.